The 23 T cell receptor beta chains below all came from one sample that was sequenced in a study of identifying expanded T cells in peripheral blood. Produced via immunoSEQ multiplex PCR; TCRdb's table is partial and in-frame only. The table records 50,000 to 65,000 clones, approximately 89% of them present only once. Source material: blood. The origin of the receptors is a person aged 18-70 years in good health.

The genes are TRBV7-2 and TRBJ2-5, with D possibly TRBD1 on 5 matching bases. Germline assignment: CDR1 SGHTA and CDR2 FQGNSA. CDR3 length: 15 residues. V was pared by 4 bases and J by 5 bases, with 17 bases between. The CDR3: CASSSQGSEWETQYF. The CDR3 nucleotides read TGTGCCAGCAGCTCCCAGGGCTCGGAGTGGGAGACCCAGTACTTC.

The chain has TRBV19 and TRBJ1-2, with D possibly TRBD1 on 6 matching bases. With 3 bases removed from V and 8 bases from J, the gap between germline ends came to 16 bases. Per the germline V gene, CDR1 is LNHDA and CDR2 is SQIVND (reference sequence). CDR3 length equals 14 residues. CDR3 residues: CASSMRDTHEGYTF. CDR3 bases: TGTGCCAGTAGTATGAGGGACACTCACGAAGGCTACACCTTC.

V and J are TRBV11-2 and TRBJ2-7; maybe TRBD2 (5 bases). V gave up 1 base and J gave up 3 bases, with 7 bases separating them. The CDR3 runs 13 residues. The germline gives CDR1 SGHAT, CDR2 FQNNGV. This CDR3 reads CASSLVRDYEQYF. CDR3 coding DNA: TGTGCCAGCAGCTTAGTTCGGGACTACGAGCAGTACTTC.

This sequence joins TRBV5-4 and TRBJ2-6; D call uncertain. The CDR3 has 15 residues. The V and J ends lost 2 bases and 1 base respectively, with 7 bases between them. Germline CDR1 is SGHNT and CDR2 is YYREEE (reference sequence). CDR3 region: CASSFSGSGANVLTF. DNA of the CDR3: TGTGCCAGCAGCTTTTCCGGATCTGGGGCCAACGTCCTGACTTTC.

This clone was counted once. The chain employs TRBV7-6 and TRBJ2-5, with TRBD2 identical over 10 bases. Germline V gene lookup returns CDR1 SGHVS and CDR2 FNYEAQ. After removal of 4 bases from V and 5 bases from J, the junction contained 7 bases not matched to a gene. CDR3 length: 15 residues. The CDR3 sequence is CASSSLSGRLETQYF. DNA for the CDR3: TGTGCCAGCAGCTCCCTTAGCGGGAGGTTGGAGACCCAGTACTTC.

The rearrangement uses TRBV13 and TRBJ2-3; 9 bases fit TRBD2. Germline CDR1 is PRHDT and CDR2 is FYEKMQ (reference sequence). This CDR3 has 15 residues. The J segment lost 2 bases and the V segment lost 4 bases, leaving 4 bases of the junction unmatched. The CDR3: CASSSLAGLTDTQYF. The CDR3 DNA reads TGTGCCAGCAGCTCACTAGCGGGCCTCACAGATACGCAGTATTTT. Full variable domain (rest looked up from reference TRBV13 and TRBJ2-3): AAGVIQSPRHLIKEKRETATLKCYPIPRHDTVYWYQQGPGQDPQFLISFYEKMQSDKGSIPDRFSAQQFSDYHSELNMSSLELGDSALYFCASSSLAGLTDTQYFGPGTRLTVL.

Written as DNA, the CDR3 is TGCGCCAGCAGCGGGGGGAGTGCAACTAATGAAAAACTGTTTTTT. Its protein product is CASSGGSATNEKLFF. V and J are TRBV5-1 and TRBJ1-4, with D tentatively TRBD1 (5 bases). V shed 4 bases and J shed 0 bases, with 10 bases lying between them. Germline-derived CDR1 and CDR2 are SGHRS and YFSETQ. This CDR3 is built from 15 residues.

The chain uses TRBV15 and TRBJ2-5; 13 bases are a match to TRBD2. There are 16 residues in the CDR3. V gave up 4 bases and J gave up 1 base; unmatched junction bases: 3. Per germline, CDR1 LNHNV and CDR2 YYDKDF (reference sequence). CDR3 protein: CATSTWTSGSQETQYF. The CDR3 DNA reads TGTGCCACCAGCACTTGGACTAGCGGGAGCCAAGAGACCCAGTACTTC.

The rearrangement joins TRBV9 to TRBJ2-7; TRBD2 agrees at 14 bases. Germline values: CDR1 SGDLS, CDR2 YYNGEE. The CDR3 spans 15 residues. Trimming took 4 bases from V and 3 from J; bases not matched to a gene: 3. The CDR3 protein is CASSPGTSGSYEQYF. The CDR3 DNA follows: TGTGCCAGCAGCCCCGGGACTAGCGGGAGCTACGAGCAGTACTTC.

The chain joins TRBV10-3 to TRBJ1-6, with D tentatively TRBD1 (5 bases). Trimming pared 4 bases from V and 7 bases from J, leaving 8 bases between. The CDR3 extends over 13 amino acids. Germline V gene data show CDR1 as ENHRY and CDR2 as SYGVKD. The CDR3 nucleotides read TGTGCCATCAGTGCGGGGCCCAATTCACCCCTCCACTTT. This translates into CAISAGPNSPLHF.

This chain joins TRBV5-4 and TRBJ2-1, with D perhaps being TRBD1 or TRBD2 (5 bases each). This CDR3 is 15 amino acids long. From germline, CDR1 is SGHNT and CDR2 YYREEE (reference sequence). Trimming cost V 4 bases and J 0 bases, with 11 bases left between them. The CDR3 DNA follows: TGTGCCAGCAGCGACAGAGGGGCCTCCTACAATGAGCAGTTCTTC. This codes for CASSDRGASYNEQFF.

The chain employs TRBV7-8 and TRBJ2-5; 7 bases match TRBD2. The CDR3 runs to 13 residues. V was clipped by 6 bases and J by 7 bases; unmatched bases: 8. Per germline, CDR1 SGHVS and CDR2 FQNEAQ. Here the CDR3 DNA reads TGTGCCAGCAGTACGAGCGGGGCGCGGACCCAGTACTTC. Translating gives CASSTSGARTQYF.

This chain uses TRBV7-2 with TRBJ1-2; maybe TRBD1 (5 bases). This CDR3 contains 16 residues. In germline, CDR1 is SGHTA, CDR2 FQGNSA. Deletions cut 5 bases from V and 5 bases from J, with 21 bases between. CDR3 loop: CASSPTFGGNWYGYTF. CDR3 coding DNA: TGTGCCAGCAGCCCCACCTTCGGGGGGAACTGGTATGGCTACACCTTC.

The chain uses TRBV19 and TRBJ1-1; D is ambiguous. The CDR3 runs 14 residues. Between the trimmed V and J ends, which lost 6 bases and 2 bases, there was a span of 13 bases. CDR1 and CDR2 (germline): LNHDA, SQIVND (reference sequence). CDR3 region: CASRNTAANTEAFF. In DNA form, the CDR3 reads TGTGCCAGTAGAAACACGGCGGCAAACACTGAAGCTTTCTTT.

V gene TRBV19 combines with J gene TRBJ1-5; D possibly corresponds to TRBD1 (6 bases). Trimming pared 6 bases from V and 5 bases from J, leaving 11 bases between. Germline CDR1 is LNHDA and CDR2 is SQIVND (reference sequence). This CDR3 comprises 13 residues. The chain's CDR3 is CASSPNRDQPQHF. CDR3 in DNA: TGTGCCAGTAGCCCTAACAGGGATCAGCCCCAGCATTTT. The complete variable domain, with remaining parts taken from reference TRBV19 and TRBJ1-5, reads DGGITQSPKYLFRKEGQNVTLSCEQNLNHDAMYWYRQDPGQGLRLIYYSQIVNDFQKGDIAEGYSVSREKKESFPLTVTSAQKNPTAFYLCASSPNRDQPQHFGDGTRLSIL.

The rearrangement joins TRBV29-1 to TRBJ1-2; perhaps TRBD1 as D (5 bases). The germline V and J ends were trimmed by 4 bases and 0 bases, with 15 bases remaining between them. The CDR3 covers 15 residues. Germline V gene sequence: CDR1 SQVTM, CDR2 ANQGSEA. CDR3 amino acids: CSVVPLDRPNYGYTF. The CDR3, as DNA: TGCAGCGTTGTACCCCTTGACAGACCTAACTATGGCTACACCTTC. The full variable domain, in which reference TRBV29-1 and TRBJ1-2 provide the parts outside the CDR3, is SAVISQKPSRDICQRGTSLTIQCQVDSQVTMMFWYRQQPGQSLTLIATANQGSEATYESGFVIDKFPISRPNLTFSTLTVSNMSPEDSSIYLCSVVPLDRPNYGYTFGSGTRLTVV.

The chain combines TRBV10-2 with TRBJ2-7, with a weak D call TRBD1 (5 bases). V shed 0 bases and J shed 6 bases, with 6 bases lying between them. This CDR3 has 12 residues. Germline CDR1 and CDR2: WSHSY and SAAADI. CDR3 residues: CASSESTVEQYF. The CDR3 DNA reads TGCGCCAGCAGTGAGTCGACAGTCGAGCAGTACTTC.

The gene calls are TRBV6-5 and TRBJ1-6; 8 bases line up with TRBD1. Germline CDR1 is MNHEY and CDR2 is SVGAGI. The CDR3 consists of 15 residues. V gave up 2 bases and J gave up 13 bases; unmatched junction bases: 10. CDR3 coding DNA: TGTGCCAGCAGTTACGTTAACGGACAGGGCGTCCCCCTCCACTTT. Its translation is CASSYVNGQGVPLHF.

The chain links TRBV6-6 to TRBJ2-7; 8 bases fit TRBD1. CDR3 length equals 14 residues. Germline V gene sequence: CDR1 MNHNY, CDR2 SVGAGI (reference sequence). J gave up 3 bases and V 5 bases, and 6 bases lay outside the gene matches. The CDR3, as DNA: TGTGCCAGCAGTCTGATTACAGGGGGCTACGAGCAGTACTTC. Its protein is CASSLITGGYEQYF.

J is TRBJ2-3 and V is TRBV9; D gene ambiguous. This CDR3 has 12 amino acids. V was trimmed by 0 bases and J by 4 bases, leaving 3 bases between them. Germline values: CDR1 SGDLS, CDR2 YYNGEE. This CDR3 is CASSVVSDTQYF. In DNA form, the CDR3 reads TGTGCCAGCAGCGTAGTTTCAGATACGCAGTATTTT.

DNA of the CDR3: TGTGCCAGCAGTGGCCGGCGCTGGAACACTGAAGCTTTCTTT. Amino acid sequence: CASSGRRWNTEAFF. The chain carries TRBV28 and TRBJ1-1; D is unresolved. The germline V gene encodes CDR1 MDHEN and CDR2 SYDVKM. V shed 5 bases and J shed 1 base, with 11 bases lying between them. The CDR3 has 14 residues.

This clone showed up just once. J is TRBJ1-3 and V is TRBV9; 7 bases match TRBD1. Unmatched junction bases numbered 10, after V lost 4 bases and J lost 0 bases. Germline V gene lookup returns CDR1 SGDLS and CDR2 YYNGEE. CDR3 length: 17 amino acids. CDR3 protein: CASSSTPDRFSGNTIYF. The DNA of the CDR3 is TGTGCCAGCAGCTCCACTCCGGACAGGTTCTCTGGAAACACCATATATTTT.

The CDR3 DNA reads as TGCGCCAGCAGCTTGGAGGGGTCCGAAGCCCTCCACTTT. Translation gives CASSLEGSEALHF. The V gene is TRBV5-1, the J gene TRBJ1-6; D is possibly TRBD1 (5 bases). The CDR3 totals 13 residues. The germline V gene has CDR1 SGHRS and CDR2 YFSETQ. V lost 0 bases to trimming and J lost 14 bases, with 12 bases between them.